Sequencing of this T cell receptor (beta chain) was carried out in a study of blood T cell repertoires in COVID-19. At the level of the study: The samples span acute and convalescent COVID-19 from the United States, Italy and Spain. PBMCs, B-cell-depleted T cells, or T cells were the source of the cDNA or gDNA that made up the material.

The CDR3 totals 16 residues. The germline CDR1 and CDR2 sequences are SGHNT and YYREEE (reference sequence). After removal of 0 bases from V and 4 bases from J, the junction contained 8 bases not matched to a gene. TCRdb's copy holds only in-frame clones and misses some; the assay was immunoSEQ multiplex PCR. The table records approximately 230,000 clones, around 88% of them present only once. The source of this sequence is a man older than 75 with acute or convalescent COVID-19. V is TRBV5-4 and J is TRBJ1-1; 8 nucleotides agree with TRBD1. Sequenced input: peripheral blood. Here the CDR3 DNA reads TGTGCCAGCAGCTTGGATCTTGACAGGGGCGGCACTGAAGCTTTCTTT. Translation: CASSLDLDRGGTEAFF.